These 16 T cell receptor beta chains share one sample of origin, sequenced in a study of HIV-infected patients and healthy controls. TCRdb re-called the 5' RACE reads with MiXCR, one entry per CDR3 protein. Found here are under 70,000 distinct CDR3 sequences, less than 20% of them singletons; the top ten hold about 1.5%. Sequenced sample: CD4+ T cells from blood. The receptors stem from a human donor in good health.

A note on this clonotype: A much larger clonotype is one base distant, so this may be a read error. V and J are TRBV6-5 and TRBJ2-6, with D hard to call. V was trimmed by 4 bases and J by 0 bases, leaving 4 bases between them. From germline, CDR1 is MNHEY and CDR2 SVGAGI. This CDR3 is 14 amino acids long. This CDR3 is CASSSSSGANVLTF. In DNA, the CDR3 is TGTGCCAGCAGTTCCTCCTCTGGGGCCAACGTCCTGACTTTC.

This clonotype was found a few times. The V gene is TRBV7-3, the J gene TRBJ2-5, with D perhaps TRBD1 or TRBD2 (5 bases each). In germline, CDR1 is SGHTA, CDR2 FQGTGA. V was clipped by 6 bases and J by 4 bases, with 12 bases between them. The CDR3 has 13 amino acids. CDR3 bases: TGTGCCAGCAGTGAGGGGTACCGAGAGACCCAGTACTTC. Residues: CASSEGYRETQYF.

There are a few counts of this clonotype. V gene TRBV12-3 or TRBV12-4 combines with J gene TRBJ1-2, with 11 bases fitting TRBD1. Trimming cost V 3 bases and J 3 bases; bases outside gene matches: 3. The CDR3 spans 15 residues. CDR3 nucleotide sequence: TGTGCCAGCAGTTTCCCGGGACAGGGGGACTATGGCTACACCTTC. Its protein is CASSFPGQGDYGYTF.

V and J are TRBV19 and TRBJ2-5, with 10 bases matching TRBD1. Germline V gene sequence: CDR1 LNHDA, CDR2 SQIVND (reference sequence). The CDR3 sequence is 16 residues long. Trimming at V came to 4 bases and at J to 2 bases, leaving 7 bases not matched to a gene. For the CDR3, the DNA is TGTGCCAGTAGTAGAGGGACAGGGGTCCCACAAGAGACCCAGTACTTC. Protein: CASSRGTGVPQETQYF.

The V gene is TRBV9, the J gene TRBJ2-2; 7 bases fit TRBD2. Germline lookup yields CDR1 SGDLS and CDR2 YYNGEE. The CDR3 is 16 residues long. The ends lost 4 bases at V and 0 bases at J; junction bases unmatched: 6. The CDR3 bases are TGTGCCAGCAGCCCTCGGACTAGATCGAACACCGGGGAGCTGTTTTTT. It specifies CASSPRTRSNTGELFF.

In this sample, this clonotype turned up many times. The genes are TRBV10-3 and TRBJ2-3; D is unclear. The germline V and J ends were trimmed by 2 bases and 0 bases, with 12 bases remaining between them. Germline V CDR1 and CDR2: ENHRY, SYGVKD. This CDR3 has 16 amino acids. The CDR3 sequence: CAISEVGSTSTDTQYF. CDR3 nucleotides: TGTGCCATCAGTGAGGTGGGGTCCACTAGCACAGATACGCAGTATTTT.

The CDR3 loop reads CSAPGEGRDYGYTF. The CDR3 DNA follows: TGCAGTGCCCCCGGGGAGGGCCGGGACTATGGCTACACCTTC. The chain uses TRBV20-1 and TRBJ1-2; D is ambiguous. The length of the CDR3 is 14 residues. Germline-derived CDR1 and CDR2 are DFQATT and SNEGSKA (reference sequence). The V end lost 6 bases, the J end lost 3 bases, and 17 bases lay between the germline ends.

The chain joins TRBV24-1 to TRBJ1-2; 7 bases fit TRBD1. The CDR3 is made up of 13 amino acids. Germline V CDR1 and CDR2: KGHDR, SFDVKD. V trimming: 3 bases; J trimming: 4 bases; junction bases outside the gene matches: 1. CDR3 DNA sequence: TGTGCCACCAGTGATCGGGACAGCTATGGCTACACCTTC. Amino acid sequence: CATSDRDSYGYTF.

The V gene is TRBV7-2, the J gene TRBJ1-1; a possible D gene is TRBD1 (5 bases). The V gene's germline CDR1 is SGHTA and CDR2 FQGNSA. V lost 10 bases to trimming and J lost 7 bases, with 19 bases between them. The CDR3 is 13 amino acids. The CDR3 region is CATETAVGGEAFF. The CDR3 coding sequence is TGTGCCACCGAGACAGCCGTAGGCGGTGAAGCTTTCTTT.

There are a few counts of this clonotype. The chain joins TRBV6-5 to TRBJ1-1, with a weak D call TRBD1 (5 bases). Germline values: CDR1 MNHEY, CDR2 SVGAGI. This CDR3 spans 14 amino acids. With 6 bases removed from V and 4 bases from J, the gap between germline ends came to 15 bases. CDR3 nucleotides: TGTGCCAGCAGCCCGCGCTTGGGGCCCACTGAAGCTTTCTTT. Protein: CASSPRLGPTEAFF.

CDR3 protein: CASSKGQAGNQPQHF. CDR3 in DNA: TGTGCCAGCTCCAAAGGACAGGCAGGCAATCAGCCCCAGCATTTT. This chain joins TRBV18 and TRBJ1-5, with 7 bases aligning to TRBD1. Germline loops: CDR1 KGHSH, CDR2 LQKENI. The CDR3 contains 15 residues. Trimming at V came to 6 bases and at J to 2 bases, leaving 7 bases not matched to a gene.

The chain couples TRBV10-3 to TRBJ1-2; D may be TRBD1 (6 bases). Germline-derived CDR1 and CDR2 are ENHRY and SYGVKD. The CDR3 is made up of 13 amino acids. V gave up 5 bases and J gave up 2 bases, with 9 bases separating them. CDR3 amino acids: CAISRTDNYGYTF. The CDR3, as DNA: TGTGCCATCAGTCGGACAGACAACTATGGCTACACCTTC.

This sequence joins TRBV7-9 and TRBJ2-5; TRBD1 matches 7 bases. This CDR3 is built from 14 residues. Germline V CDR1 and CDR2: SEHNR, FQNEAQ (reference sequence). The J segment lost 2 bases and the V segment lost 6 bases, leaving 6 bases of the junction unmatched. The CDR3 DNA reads TGTGCCAGCAGACCGCCGGGACAGCAAGAGACCCAGTACTTC. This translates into CASRPPGQQETQYF.

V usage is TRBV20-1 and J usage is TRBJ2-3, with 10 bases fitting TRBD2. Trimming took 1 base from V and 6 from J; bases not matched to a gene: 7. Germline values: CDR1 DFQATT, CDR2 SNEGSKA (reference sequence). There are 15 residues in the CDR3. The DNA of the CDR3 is TGCAGTGCTAGAGTTGGGACTAGCGTTTTGGATACGCAGTATTTT. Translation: CSARVGTSVLDTQYF.

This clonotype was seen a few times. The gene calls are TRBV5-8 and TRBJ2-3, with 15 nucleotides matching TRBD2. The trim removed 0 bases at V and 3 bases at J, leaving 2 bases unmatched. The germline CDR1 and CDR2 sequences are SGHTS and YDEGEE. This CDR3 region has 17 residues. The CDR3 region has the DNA TGTGCCAGCAGCTTGGCCGGGACTAGCGGGAGGACAGATACGCAGTATTTT. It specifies CASSLAGTSGRTDTQYF.

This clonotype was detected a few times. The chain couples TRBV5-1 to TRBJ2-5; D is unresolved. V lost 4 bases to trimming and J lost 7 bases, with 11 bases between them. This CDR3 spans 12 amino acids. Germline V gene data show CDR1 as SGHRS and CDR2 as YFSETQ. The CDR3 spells CASSEDRGTQYF. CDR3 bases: TGCGCCAGCAGCGAAGACCGAGGGACCCAGTACTTC.